These 24 T cell receptor beta chains were all obtained from the same sample, sequenced in a study of blood T cell repertoires in COVID-19. The method was immunoSEQ multiplex PCR; TCRdb's version includes in-frame clones alone and lacks a portion of them. The sample yields 96,000 or so clones, around nine tenths seen once. The specimen sequenced was peripheral blood. These receptors were taken from an elderly woman with acute or convalescent COVID-19.

The chain is built from TRBV19 and TRBJ2-4, with TRBD1 matching 10 bases. CDR3 length: 14 amino acids. The V and J ends lost 5 bases and 6 bases, in that order; junction bases with no gene match: 4. Per germline, CDR1 LNHDA and CDR2 SQIVND (reference sequence). The CDR3 DNA follows: TGTGCCAGTAGTCGACGGGACAGGGGAAACATTCAGTACTTC. Translating gives CASSRRDRGNIQYF.

The chain has TRBV7-2 and TRBJ2-1, with TRBD2 matching 9 bases. The germline V gene encodes CDR1 SGHTA and CDR2 FQGNSA. CDR3 length: 16 residues. The V and J ends lost 4 bases and 8 bases, in that order; junction bases with no gene match: 12. In nucleotides, the CDR3 is TGTGCCAGCAGCTACTTACCGGGAGAGCGGGGGGATGAGCAGTTCTTC. Amino acid sequence: CASSYLPGERGDEQFF. The full variable domain, in which reference TRBV7-2 and TRBJ2-1 provide the parts outside the CDR3, is GAGVSQSPSNKVTEKGKDVELRCDPISGHTALYWYRQSLGQGLEFLIYFQGNSAPDKSGLPSDRFSAERTGGSVSTLTIQRTQQEDSAVYLCASSYLPGERGDEQFFGPGTRLTVL.

This chain joins TRBV28 and TRBJ1-1; 7 bases agree with TRBD1. The V gene's germline CDR1 is MDHEN and CDR2 SYDVKM. V was pared by 5 bases and J by 0 bases, with 6 bases of the junction left unmatched. The CDR3 consists of 15 residues. CDR3 nucleotides: TGTGCCAGCAGTGCGGGACAGTTCATGAACACTGAAGCTTTCTTT. It codes for CASSAGQFMNTEAFF.

This clone was counted between two and nine times. This chain links TRBV28 with TRBJ1-1; D remains ambiguous. The CDR3 spans 13 residues. V was trimmed by 4 bases and J by 10 bases, leaving 16 bases between them. Germline CDR1 reads MDHEN; CDR2 reads SYDVKM. The CDR3 DNA follows: TGTGCCAGCAGTTCCCTGACATATCATCCAGCTTTCTTT. It translates to CASSSLTYHPAFF.

The chain joins TRBV5-1 to TRBJ1-1; 9 nucleotides line up with TRBD1. Germline lookup yields CDR1 SGHRS and CDR2 YFSETQ. The CDR3 consists of 14 residues. V lost 7 bases and J lost 3; bases outside the gene matches: 7. In nucleotides, the CDR3 is TGCGCCAGCTATCCGGGACAGGGTCACACTGAAGCTTTCTTT. Translated: CASYPGQGHTEAFF.

Here the CDR3 reads CASRTGTGASFF. The DNA for the CDR3 is TGTGCCAGCAGAACCGGGACAGGGGCGTCGTTTTTT. This sequence joins TRBV6-4 and TRBJ1-4; 10 bases match TRBD1. The V gene's germline CDR1 is MRHNA and CDR2 SNTAGT. V trimming: 6 bases; J trimming: 16 bases; junction bases outside the gene matches: 8. The CDR3 contains 12 residues.

This clone showed up just a few times. V gene TRBV6-2 or TRBV6-3 combines with J gene TRBJ1-1, with TRBD1 matching 8 bases. There are 13 residues in the CDR3. The V gene end was trimmed by 5 bases and the J gene end by 4 bases; junction bases not matched to a gene: 3. CDR1 and CDR2 from the germline V gene are MNHEY and SVGEGT. This CDR3 reads CASSRDRITEAFF. For the CDR3, the DNA is TGTGCCAGCAGTAGGGACAGGATCACTGAAGCTTTCTTT.

The chain combines TRBV7-2 with TRBJ2-2; D perhaps matches TRBD2 (5 bases). CDR3 length equals 16 residues. The germline gives CDR1 SGHTA, CDR2 FQGNSA. V shed 0 bases and J shed 5 bases, with 13 bases lying between them. The DNA of the CDR3 is TGTGCCAGCAGCTTAGCGTTGAGAGGGAATACCGGGGAGCTGTTTTTT. It specifies CASSLALRGNTGELFF.

The CDR3 is CASTLSGQENGYTF. For the CDR3, the DNA is TGCGCCAGCACCCTCTCGGGACAGGAAAATGGCTACACCTTC. This chain joins TRBV5-1 and TRBJ1-2, with 8 bases fitting TRBD1. The CDR3 spans 14 residues. Germline V gene data show CDR1 as SGHRS and CDR2 as YFSETQ. J was trimmed by 6 bases and V by 6 bases; bases with no gene match: 10.

The V and J genes are TRBV7-2 and TRBJ2-1; D may be TRBD2 (6 bases). The CDR3 has 15 residues. Trimming pared 1 base from V and 5 bases from J, leaving 12 bases between. Germline loops: CDR1 SGHTA, CDR2 FQGNSA. DNA of the CDR3: TGTGCCAGCAGCTTAGTTAGCGGAGTGGACAATGAGCAGTTCTTC. It translates to CASSLVSGVDNEQFF.

This chain uses TRBV2 with TRBJ2-7, with TRBD1 matching 7 bases. J lost 4 bases, V lost 6 bases, and 6 bases had no gene match. The CDR3 runs 13 residues. Germline V gene sequence: CDR1 SNHLY, CDR2 FYNNEI. This chain's CDR3 is CASSRDSLYEQYF. The CDR3 DNA is TGTGCCAGCAGCCGGGACAGCCTTTACGAGCAGTACTTC.

The V and J genes are TRBV19 and TRBJ1-1; D might be TRBD1 (5 bases). Germline values: CDR1 LNHDA, CDR2 SQIVND (reference sequence). This CDR3 has 12 residues. The ends were cut back, 1 base at V and 11 bases at J, with 11 bases in the middle. The CDR3 reads CASSIVEGPAFF. The CDR3, as DNA: TGTGCCAGTAGTATAGTGGAGGGACCGGCTTTCTTT.

On this clone itself: A junction end diverges from the germline sequence, so it may reflect a read error. The chain is built from TRBV12-3 or TRBV12-4 and TRBJ2-7, with TRBD1 matching 7 bases. This CDR3 has 12 residues. CDR3 in amino acids: CASSSNRQGKEF. The CDR3 coding sequence is TGTGCCAGCAGTTCCAACAGACAGGGTAAAGAGTTC.

The chain links TRBV28 to TRBJ2-3, with a weak D call TRBD1 (5 bases). This CDR3 contains 13 residues. The V end was cut by 5 bases, the J end by 2 bases, with 8 bases between. Germline V gene sequence: CDR1 MDHEN, CDR2 SYDVKM. Here the CDR3 reads CASSPRDTDTQYF. The CDR3, as DNA: TGTGCCAGCAGTCCCAGGGACACAGATACGCAGTATTTT.

The V call is TRBV4-3, the J call TRBJ1-2; the D gene is possibly TRBD1 (6 bases). This CDR3 is 16 amino acids long. Germline V gene lookup returns CDR1 LGHNA and CDR2 YSLEER. Trimming shortened V by 4 bases and J by 7 bases, and 22 bases separated the two germline ends. The CDR3 is CASSPGSTGHNFGYTF. The CDR3 nucleotides are TGCGCCAGCAGCCCGGGAAGTACAGGGCATAATTTTGGCTACACCTTC.

V and J are TRBV9 and TRBJ2-1; 12 bases are shared with TRBD2. The germline V gene has CDR1 SGDLS and CDR2 YYNGEE. The CDR3 sequence is 18 residues long. The V and J ends lost 3 bases and 2 bases, in that order; junction bases with no gene match: 9. CDR3 bases: TGTGCCAGCAGCGCTGGGGGAGCTAGCGGGAGGGCCTACAATGAGCAGTTCTTC. Its translation: CASSAGGASGRAYNEQFF.

The chain recombines TRBV10-3 with TRBJ1-2; D is possibly TRBD1 (6 bases). The CDR3 runs 13 residues. Between the trimmed V and J ends, which lost 8 bases and 2 bases, there was a span of 12 bases. Germline V gives CDR1 ENHRY, CDR2 SYGVKD. The CDR3 region has the DNA TGTGCCATCTGGGGGGGCGGAAACTATGGCTACACCTTC. Protein product: CAIWGGGNYGYTF.

The rearrangement joins TRBV7-3 to TRBJ2-2; D ambiguous. Germline V gives CDR1 SGHTA, CDR2 FQGTGA. V lost 3 bases and J 2 bases, leaving 4 bases between the germline ends. CDR3 length equals 13 residues. CDR3 in amino acids: CASSLRNTGELFF. The CDR3 DNA reads as TGTGCCAGCAGCTTGAGAAACACCGGGGAGCTGTTTTTT.

This clone was detected once. V and J are TRBV28 and TRBJ2-1, with D possibly TRBD2 on 5 matching bases. CDR3 length equals 14 residues. Trimming took 6 bases from V and 8 from J, leaving 17 bases between them. Germline CDR1 is MDHEN and CDR2 is SYDVKM. The DNA for the CDR3 is TGTGCCAGCAGCCTCTTAGGACTTGCGGATGAGCAGTTCTTC. Protein product: CASSLLGLADEQFF.

The V and J genes are TRBV15 and TRBJ1-2; 7 bases are a match to TRBD1. Losses at the gene ends were 0 bases for V and 4 bases for J; bases not matched to a gene: 8. In germline, CDR1 is LNHNV, CDR2 YYDKDF (reference sequence). The CDR3 contains 16 residues. CDR3 coding DNA: TGTGCCACCAGCAGAGATGGTGCAGGGGGTGGCTATGGCTACACCTTC. Its protein is CATSRDGAGGGYGYTF.

The genes are TRBV19 and TRBJ2-5; 7 nucleotides line up with TRBD2. V was clipped by 4 bases and J by 5 bases; unmatched bases: 7. Germline V lookup: CDR1 LNHDA, CDR2 SQIVND (reference sequence). This CDR3 spans 14 amino acids. The CDR3 reads CASSRLWGGETQYF. The CDR3 bases are TGTGCCAGTAGTAGGTTGTGGGGAGGGGAGACCCAGTACTTC.

The chain carries TRBV5-1 and TRBJ1-6, with a tentative D call TRBD1 (6 bases). The V end was cut by 4 bases, the J end by 5 bases, with 16 bases between. The germline V gene encodes CDR1 SGHRS and CDR2 YFSETQ. This CDR3 has 16 residues. The CDR3 reads CASSITGMSDNSPLHF. The CDR3 coding sequence is TGCGCCAGCAGCATCACAGGGATGTCGGATAATTCACCCCTCCACTTT.

This clone turned up a few times. The gene calls are TRBV15 and TRBJ2-1; maybe TRBD2 (5 bases). Trimming left V 5 bases short and J 2 bases short, with 13 bases between. Germline-derived CDR1 and CDR2 are LNHNV and YYDKDF (reference sequence). This CDR3 is 15 amino acids long. CDR3 coding DNA: TGTGCCACCAGCGTGGCGGGTTCTCCCTACAATGAGCAGTTCTTC. It yields the protein CATSVAGSPYNEQFF.

The chain carries TRBV14 and TRBJ2-7, with TRBD2 matching over 7 bases. This CDR3 contains 17 residues. The V and J ends lost 1 base and 3 bases, in that order; junction bases with no gene match: 12. Germline V CDR1 and CDR2: SGHDN, FVKESK. The CDR3 DNA reads as TGTGCCAGCAGCCAAGGCTATCTTACGGGAGGAAACTACGAGCAGTACTTC. Its protein product is CASSQGYLTGGNYEQYF.